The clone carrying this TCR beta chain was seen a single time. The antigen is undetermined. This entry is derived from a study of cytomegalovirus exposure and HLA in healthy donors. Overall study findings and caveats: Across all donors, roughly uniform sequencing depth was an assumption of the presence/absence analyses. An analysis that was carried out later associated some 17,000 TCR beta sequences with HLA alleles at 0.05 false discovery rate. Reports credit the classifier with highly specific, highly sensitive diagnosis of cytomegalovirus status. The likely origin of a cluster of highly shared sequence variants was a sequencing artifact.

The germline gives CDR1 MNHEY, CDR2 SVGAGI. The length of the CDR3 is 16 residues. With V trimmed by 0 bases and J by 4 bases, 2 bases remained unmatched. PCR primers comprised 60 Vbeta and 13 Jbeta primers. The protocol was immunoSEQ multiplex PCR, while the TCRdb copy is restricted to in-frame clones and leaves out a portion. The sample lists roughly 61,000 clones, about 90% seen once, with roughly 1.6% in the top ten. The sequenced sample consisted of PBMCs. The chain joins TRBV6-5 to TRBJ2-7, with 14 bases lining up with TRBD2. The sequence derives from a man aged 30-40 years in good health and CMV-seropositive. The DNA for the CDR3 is TGTGCCAGCAGTTACTCGGGGACTAGCGGGAGTTACGAGCAGTACTTC. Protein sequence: CASSYSGTSGSYEQYF.